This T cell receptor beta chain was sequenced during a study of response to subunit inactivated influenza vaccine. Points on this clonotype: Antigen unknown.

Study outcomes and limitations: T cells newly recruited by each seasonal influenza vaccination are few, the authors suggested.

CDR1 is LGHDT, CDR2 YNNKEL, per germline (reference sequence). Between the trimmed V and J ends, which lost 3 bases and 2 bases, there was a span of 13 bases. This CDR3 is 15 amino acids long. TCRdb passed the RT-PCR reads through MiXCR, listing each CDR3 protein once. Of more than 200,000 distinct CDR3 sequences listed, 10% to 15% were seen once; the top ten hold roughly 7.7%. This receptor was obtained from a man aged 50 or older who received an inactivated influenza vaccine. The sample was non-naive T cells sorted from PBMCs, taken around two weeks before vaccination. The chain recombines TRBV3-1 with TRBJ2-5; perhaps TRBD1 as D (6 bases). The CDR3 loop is CASSQVLGQQETQYF. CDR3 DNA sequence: TGTGCCAGCAGCCAGGTCCTTGGACAGCAAGAGACCCAGTACTTC.